Each of the 25 T cell receptor beta chains below was sequenced from the same sample in a study of OX40 agonist ivuxolimab in advanced cancers. Assay used: immunoSEQ multiplex PCR; TCRdb lists only in-frame clones, some missing. The profile covers more than 30,000 clones, with more than 70% appearing a single time and approximately 0.94% taken by the ten largest. The sequencing here drew on CD4+ or CD8+ T cells sorted from blood, taken in a trial of the OX40 agonist ivuxolimab. The receptors come from an adult with an advanced solid tumor such as melanoma, head and neck, liver or kidney cancer.

V usage is TRBV6-5 and J usage is TRBJ1-2; 7 bases fit TRBD1. From germline, CDR1 is MNHEY and CDR2 SVGAGI. This CDR3 is built from 15 residues. The trim removed 0 bases at V and 1 base at J, leaving 2 bases unmatched. CDR3 DNA sequence: TGTGCCAGCAGTTACTCCTCAGGGGGTAACTATGGCTACACCTTC. Its translation: CASSYSSGGNYGYTF.

The rearrangement links TRBV12-5 to TRBJ2-1; 9 bases line up with TRBD1. This CDR3 has 19 amino acids. Germline V gene lookup returns CDR1 LGHNT and CDR2 FRNRAP. After removal of 7 bases from V and 2 bases from J, the junction contained 18 bases not matched to a gene. DNA for the CDR3: TGTGCTAGTGTCCCACCGGGACAGGGAAATCTAGGAGCCTACAATGAGCAGTTCTTC. Translated, it gives CASVPPGQGNLGAYNEQFF.

This clone was counted once. A junction boundary mismatches the germline segment, possibly from a read error. The chain combines TRBV6-1 with TRBJ2-7; 10 nucleotides align to TRBD1. CDR1 MNHNS and CDR2 SASEGT come from the germline V gene. The length of the CDR3 is 14 residues. The CDR3 nucleotides are TGTGCCAGCAGCGAAGACAGGGGGCGAGGGGAGCAGTACTTC. This translates into CASSEDRGRGEQYF.

A note on this clone: One junction end disagrees with the germline gene, perhaps due to a read error. The CDR3 protein is CLGVSDTQYF. The CDR3 nucleotides are TGTTTAGGCGTTTCAGATACGCAGTATTTT. V is TRBV29-1 and J is TRBJ2-3, with D hard to call. The CDR3 sequence is 10 residues long. The germline V gene has CDR1 SQVTM and CDR2 ANQGSEA.

The chain carries TRBV18 and TRBJ1-3; D not certain. Germline V gene sequence: CDR1 KGHSH, CDR2 LQKENI. The CDR3 is 15 residues long. V lost 3 bases and J lost 4, with 13 bases in between. The CDR3 DNA reads as TGTGCCAGCTCACCTCGACCTAGGGCCGGAAACACCATATATTTT. Translated: CASSPRPRAGNTIYF.

This chain connects TRBV7-2 to TRBJ2-1; D remains unclear. Germline CDR1 is SGHTA and CDR2 is FQGNSA. V was clipped by 1 base and J by 10 bases, with 8 bases between them. This CDR3 has 12 amino acids. The CDR3 loop reads CASSLGLWEQFF. The DNA of the CDR3 is TGTGCCAGCAGCTTAGGTCTTTGGGAGCAGTTCTTC. Full variable domain (remainder filled in from reference TRBV7-2 and TRBJ2-1): GAGVSQSPSNKVTEKGKDVELRCDPISGHTALYWYRQSLGQGLEFLIYFQGNSAPDKSGLPSDRFSAERTGGSVSTLTIQRTQQEDSAVYLCASSLGLWEQFFGPGTRLTVL.

J is TRBJ2-7 and V is TRBV30, with TRBD1 as a possible D gene (6 bases). CDR3 length: 14 residues. Germline V gene data show CDR1 as GTSNPN and CDR2 as SVGIG (reference sequence). Trimming removed 0 bases from V and 2 bases from J, with 11 bases in between. The CDR3, as DNA: TGTGCCTGGAGTGTTCCAGGGGAACCCTACGAGCAGTACTTC. Its protein is CAWSVPGEPYEQYF. The variable domain in full, with the rest retrieved from reference TRBV30 and TRBJ2-7, is SQTIHQWPATLVQPVGSPLSLECTVEGTSNPNLYWYRQAAGRGLQLLFYSVGIGQISSEVPQNLSASRPQDRQFILSSKKLLLSDSGFYLCAWSVPGEPYEQYFGPGTRLTVT.

The rearrangement uses TRBV30 and TRBJ1-2; 8 nucleotides match TRBD1. The V and J ends lost 0 bases and 2 bases, in that order; junction bases with no gene match: 14. The length of the CDR3 is 18 residues. Per the germline V gene, CDR1 is GTSNPN and CDR2 is SVGIG (reference sequence). This chain's CDR3 is CAWSVRLGAGGLNYGYTF. CDR3 sequence (DNA): TGTGCCTGGAGTGTACGGTTGGGAGCAGGGGGCTTAAACTATGGCTACACCTTC. The full variable domain, in which reference TRBV30 and TRBJ1-2 provide the parts outside the CDR3, is SQTIHQWPATLVQPVGSPLSLECTVEGTSNPNLYWYRQAAGRGLQLLFYSVGIGQISSEVPQNLSASRPQDRQFILSSKKLLLSDSGFYLCAWSVRLGAGGLNYGYTFGSGTRLTVV.

This chain joins TRBV10-2 and TRBJ1-2; TRBD1 aligns across 9 bases. The germline V gene encodes CDR1 WSHSY and CDR2 SAAADI. Losses at the gene ends were 10 bases for V and 0 bases for J; bases not matched to a gene: 9. This CDR3 region has 15 residues. CDR3 nucleotide sequence: TGCGCCATCAACCGGGACAGGGCCACTAACTATGGCTACACCTTC. Amino acid sequence: CAINRDRATNYGYTF.

CDR3 sequence: CASSRLVGETQYF. Here the CDR3 DNA reads TGTGCCAGCAGCCGACTAGTAGGGGAGACCCAGTACTTC. V gene TRBV7-9 combines with J gene TRBJ2-5; D possibly corresponds to TRBD2 (6 bases). The V and J ends lost 5 bases and 5 bases respectively, with 12 bases between them. Germline CDR1 reads SEHNR; CDR2 reads FQNEAQ (reference sequence). The CDR3 runs 13 residues.

CDR3 nucleotides: TGTGCCAGCAGTGAAAGAGGACAGTACAATGAGCAGTTCTTC. Translating it yields CASSERGQYNEQFF. The chain links TRBV6-1 to TRBJ2-1; perhaps TRBD1 as D (6 bases). V gave up 2 bases and J gave up 4 bases, with 9 bases separating them. CDR3 length: 14 residues. Germline V gene data show CDR1 as MNHNS and CDR2 as SASEGT.

The V and J genes are TRBV19 and TRBJ1-5; 7 positions agree with TRBD1. The J segment lost 2 bases and the V segment lost 6 bases, leaving 4 bases of the junction unmatched. The germline V gene has CDR1 LNHDA and CDR2 SQIVND (reference sequence). CDR3 length equals 14 residues. The CDR3 coding sequence is TGTGCCAGTAGCTGGACAGGAGGCAATCAGCCCCAGCATTTT. Translating it yields CASSWTGGNQPQHF.

The V and J genes are TRBV11-3 and TRBJ2-1; the match to TRBD2 covers 7 bases. Germline lookup yields CDR1 SGHNT and CDR2 YENEEA. The CDR3 covers 14 residues. The junction had 2 bases not matched to a gene; V was cut back by 1 base and J by 5 bases. The CDR3 nucleotides are TGTGCCAGCAGCTTAGGGAGCGGGAACAATGAGCAGTTCTTC. Translating it yields CASSLGSGNNEQFF.

V usage is TRBV30 and J usage is TRBJ1-3, with 7 bases aligning to TRBD1. CDR1 GTSNPN and CDR2 SVGIG come from the germline V gene (reference sequence). Trimming took 3 bases from V and 5 from J; bases not matched to a gene: 13. There are 16 residues in the CDR3. DNA of the CDR3: TGTGCCTGGAGAACCCCAGGGGGGATTGAGCGAAACACCATATATTTT. It codes for CAWRTPGGIERNTIYF.

V usage is TRBV5-1 and J usage is TRBJ2-2; no clear D gene. The length of the CDR3 is 17 residues. Trimming took off 0 bases at V and 2 bases at J, with 14 bases between the two ends. From germline, CDR1 is SGHRS and CDR2 YFSETQ. The CDR3 DNA reads as TGCGCCAGCAGCTTGGGGGCCGGAACCCTTAACACCGGGGAGCTGTTTTTT. Translation: CASSLGAGTLNTGELFF.

The chain links TRBV10-2 to TRBJ1-5; 7 nucleotides match TRBD1. The CDR3 is made up of 13 amino acids. Germline V CDR1 and CDR2: WSHSY, SAAADI. V lost 6 bases and J lost 5; bases outside the gene matches: 4. Here the CDR3 DNA reads TGCGCCAGCAGAGACAGGGATCATCAGCCCCAGCATTTT. This gives the protein CASRDRDHQPQHF.

This clone appeared a single time. The chain carries TRBV9 and TRBJ2-2, with D possibly matching TRBD1 (6 bases). CDR1 SGDLS and CDR2 YYNGEE come from the germline V gene. V lost 4 bases and J lost 3, with 13 bases in between. This CDR3 contains 15 residues. CDR3 in DNA: TGTGCCAGCAGCCCAGAACAGGGCTACACCGGGGAGCTGTTTTTT. This gives the protein CASSPEQGYTGELFF.

V usage is TRBV19 and J usage is TRBJ2-1; D assignment may be TRBD1 or TRBD2 (5 bases each). The CDR3 has 14 residues. The germline V gene encodes CDR1 LNHDA and CDR2 SQIVND (reference sequence). The V end was cut by 7 bases, the J end by 4 bases, with 14 bases between. CDR3 DNA: TGTGCCAGTACCGGGGCTAGAGATTACAATGAGCAGTTCTTC. This translates into CASTGARDYNEQFF.

The chain is built from TRBV7-9 and TRBJ2-3; TRBD1 matches at 8 bases. The CDR3 spans 12 residues. Germline V gene sequence: CDR1 SEHNR, CDR2 FQNEAQ (reference sequence). Trimming removed 4 bases from V and 9 bases from J; junction bases left unmatched: 3. CDR3 DNA: TGTGCCAGCAGCTCCCCAGGGGGCACGCAGTATTTT. Protein: CASSSPGGTQYF.

The rearrangement joins TRBV30 to TRBJ1-2, with TRBD1 matching over 7 bases. Germline V gives CDR1 GTSNPN, CDR2 SVGIG (reference sequence). The CDR3 runs 14 residues. J lost 2 bases, V lost 4 bases, and 7 bases had no gene match. The CDR3 here is CAWKKDRLNYGYTF. For the CDR3, the DNA is TGTGCCTGGAAAAAGGACAGGTTAAACTATGGCTACACCTTC.

This rearrangement joins TRBV10-3 to TRBJ1-1; D is possibly TRBD1 (6 bases). There are 14 residues in the CDR3. CDR1 ENHRY and CDR2 SYGVKD come from the germline V gene. Trimming left V 11 bases short and J 1 base short, with 17 bases between. In nucleotides, the CDR3 is TGTGCCGCAGGCCTGACAGGATCGAACACTGAAGCTTTCTTT. As protein: CAAGLTGSNTEAFF.

The gene calls are TRBV29-1 and TRBJ1-5; D is uncertain. The CDR3 totals 13 residues. The germline V gene encodes CDR1 SQVTM and CDR2 ANQGSEA. Trimming left V 4 bases short and J 1 base short, with 8 bases between. CDR3 protein: CSVGTTSNQPQHF. Here the CDR3 DNA reads TGCAGCGTTGGGACTACCAGCAATCAGCCCCAGCATTTT. Drawing the rest from reference TRBV29-1 and TRBJ1-5, the complete variable domain is SAVISQKPSRDICQRGTSLTIQCQVDSQVTMMFWYRQQPGQSLTLIATANQGSEATYESGFVIDKFPISRPNLTFSTLTVSNMSPEDSSIYLCSVGTTSNQPQHFGDGTRLSIL.

This rearrangement joins TRBV2 to TRBJ2-5; D may be TRBD1 (6 bases). The V gene's germline CDR1 is SNHLY and CDR2 FYNNEI. Trimming removed 6 bases from V and 4 bases from J, with 9 bases in between. The CDR3 is 12 amino acids. The CDR3 region has the DNA TGTGCCAGCAGCCCGGACAGAGAGACCCAGTACTTC. Translation gives CASSPDRETQYF. The whole variable domain, filled in from reference TRBV2 and TRBJ2-5, reads EPEVTQTPSHQVTQMGQEVILRCVPISNHLYFYWYRQILGQKVEFLVSFYNNEISEKSEIFDDQFSVERPDGSNFTLKIRSTKLEDSAMYFCASSPDRETQYFGPGTRLLVL.

This clone was recorded a few times. This sequence joins TRBV2 and TRBJ1-5; maybe TRBD1 (5 bases). CDR1 SNHLY and CDR2 FYNNEI come from the germline V gene. The CDR3 is 12 residues long. The V end was cut by 7 bases, the J end by 5 bases, with 9 bases between. The chain's CDR3 is CASTIRDQPQHF. The CDR3 nucleotides are TGTGCCAGCACTATCAGGGATCAGCCCCAGCATTTT.

The chain couples TRBV7-3 to TRBJ1-2; D is perhaps TRBD1 (6 bases). The CDR3 consists of 15 residues. The V end lost 5 bases, the J end lost 4 bases, and 17 bases lay between the germline ends. Germline assignment: CDR1 SGHTA and CDR2 FQGTGA. CDR3 in amino acids: CASSRGDTRLYGYTF. The CDR3 DNA reads TGTGCCAGCAGCCGGGGGGACACGAGACTCTATGGCTACACCTTC.